This T cell receptor beta chain was retrieved from a study of blood T cells in healthy people across ages. The CDR3 is 17 residues long. Trimming shortened V by 5 bases and J by 4 bases, and 26 bases separated the two germline ends. Germline CDR1 reads DFQATT; CDR2 reads SNEGSKA (reference sequence). Alongside a J-beta primer mix, a sample-barcoded 5' primer served in a second PCR lasting roughly 7 to 12 cycles. Samples each returned at least 2.5 million CDR3-containing paired-end reads. One entry per CDR3 protein results from TCRdb running MiXCR on the 5' RACE reads. The data contain 1.6 million or so distinct CDR3 sequences, roughly 30% of them singletons.

Sequenced material: blood. The TCR comes from a woman aged 30 to 39 in good health. The V call is TRBV20-1, the J call TRBJ2-5; D remains unclear. In DNA form, the CDR3 reads TGCAGTGCTCCCCCCCTCGACATGGGGATCGCCCTAGAGACCCAGTACTTC. It translates to CSAPPLDMGIALETQYF.